A single sample is the source of the 28 T cell receptor beta chains below, sequenced in a study of T cell responses to AZD1222 COVID-19 vaccine. Libraries were prepared by immunoSEQ multiplex PCR; TCRdb keeps only in-frame clonotypes and omits some of them. The sample holds roughly 150,000 clones, around nine tenths seen once. The sequencing here drew on peripheral blood, taken 28 days after the second AZD1222 dose. These receptors were collected from an adult who received the AZD1222 COVID-19 vaccine.

The chain employs TRBV5-1 and TRBJ2-2; D not certain. V gave up 0 bases and J gave up 1 base, with 4 bases separating them. Germline V lookup: CDR1 SGHRS, CDR2 YFSETQ. The CDR3 spans 14 residues. The CDR3 bases are TGCGCCAGCAGCTTGGCGGAGAACACCGGGGAGCTGTTTTTT. This codes for CASSLAENTGELFF.

The rearrangement uses TRBV7-9 and TRBJ2-1, with 11 bases matching TRBD2. The CDR3 spans 15 residues. The germline gives CDR1 SEHNR, CDR2 FQNEAQ (reference sequence). V lost 3 bases, J lost 6 bases, and 4 bases stayed unmatched. The DNA for the CDR3 is TGTGCCAGCAGCTTTAGCGGGGGGGCGGTCAATGAGCAGTTCTTC. This sequence encodes CASSFSGGAVNEQFF.

The chain combines TRBV18 with TRBJ2-3; D is unclear. Trimming cost V 5 bases and J 5 bases, with 5 bases left between them. Germline CDR1 KGHSH, CDR2 LQKENI. This CDR3 contains 11 residues. The CDR3, as DNA: TGTGCCAGCTCAGAAGGAGATACGCAGTATTTT. Amino acid sequence: CASSEGDTQYF.

The genes are TRBV9 and TRBJ2-7; D is possibly TRBD2 (6 bases). The CDR3 runs to 14 residues. Germline CDR1 and CDR2: SGDLS and YYNGEE. V lost 7 bases to trimming and J lost 1 base, with 15 bases between them. CDR3 in DNA: TGTGCCAGCGGAGGGGATTACCCTTCCTACGAGCAGTACTTC. This sequence encodes CASGGDYPSYEQYF. Complete variable domain (other parts from reference TRBV9 and TRBJ2-7): DSGVTQTPKHLITATGQRVTLRCSPRSGDLSVYWYQQSLDQGLQFLIQYYNGEERAKGNILERFSAQQFPDLHSELNLSSLELGDSALYFCASGGDYPSYEQYFGPGTRLTVT.

The chain couples TRBV6-2 or TRBV6-3 to TRBJ1-2; D is ambiguous. CDR1 is MNHEY and CDR2 is SVGEGT in the germline V gene. CDR3 size: 12 residues. V lost 6 bases and J 5 bases, leaving 10 bases between the germline ends. The CDR3 DNA sequence: TGTGCCAGCAGCAGTGGAGGGTATGGCTACACCTTC. Its protein product is CASSSGGYGYTF.

The gene calls are TRBV5-5 and TRBJ1-5, with a weak D call TRBD1 (5 bases). Trimming shortened V by 0 bases and J by 0 bases, and 10 bases separated the two germline ends. CDR3 size: 16 residues. The germline gives CDR1 SGHKS, CDR2 YYEKEE (reference sequence). This chain's CDR3 is CASSLDWGGSNQPQHF. CDR3 coding DNA: TGTGCCAGCAGCTTGGATTGGGGCGGTAGCAATCAGCCCCAGCATTTT. Together with reference TRBV5-5 and TRBJ1-5, the CDR3 gives the full variable domain: DAGVTQSPTHLIKTRGQQVTLRCSPISGHKSVSWYQQVLGQGPQFIFQYYEKEERGRGNFPDRFSARQFPNYSSELNVNALLLGDSALYLCASSLDWGGSNQPQHFGDGTRLSIL.

The chain recombines TRBV27 with TRBJ2-7, with 8 bases that match TRBD1. Per germline, CDR1 MNHEY and CDR2 SMNVEV (reference sequence). Germline trimming cut 8 bases from V and 6 bases from J; bases unmatched to any gene: 12. The CDR3 is made up of 14 amino acids. The CDR3: CASGYRTGNGEQYF. DNA of the CDR3: TGTGCCAGCGGTTATAGGACAGGGAACGGCGAGCAGTACTTC.

This clone has just one count. The V and J genes are TRBV15 and TRBJ2-3; perhaps TRBD2 as D (7 bases). Between the trimmed V and J ends, which lost 5 bases and 4 bases, there was a span of 22 bases. CDR3 length equals 17 residues. Germline loops: CDR1 LNHNV, CDR2 YYDKDF (reference sequence). The CDR3 DNA is TGTGCCACCAGCGCAGCGGGGCAGGGGATCGGGCCAGATACGCAGTATTTT. It yields the protein CATSAAGQGIGPDTQYF.

The V and J genes are TRBV6-5 and TRBJ1-2, with D uncertain. V lost 7 bases to trimming and J lost 4 bases, with 4 bases between them. The CDR3 runs 10 residues. Looked up from germline, CDR1 is MNHEY and CDR2 is SVGAGI. The CDR3 here is CASTAYGYTF. In nucleotides, the CDR3 is TGTGCCAGCACCGCCTATGGCTACACCTTC.

The chain combines TRBV4-2 with TRBJ1-5; perhaps TRBD1 as D (6 bases). Germline loops: CDR1 LGHNA, CDR2 YNFKEQ. V lost 0 bases to trimming and J lost 5 bases, with 14 bases between them. The CDR3 is 16 amino acids. The CDR3 here is CASSQDPWGPHQPQHF. CDR3 nucleotide sequence: TGTGCCAGCAGCCAAGATCCATGGGGGCCCCATCAGCCCCAGCATTTT.

The chain couples TRBV4-3 to TRBJ1-5, with TRBD1 identical over 7 bases. The junction had 10 bases not matched to a gene; V was cut back by 4 bases and J by 1 base. The length of the CDR3 is 17 residues. Germline CDR1 reads LGHNA; CDR2 reads YSLEER. This CDR3 is CASSRSYRGLSNQPQHF. CDR3 in DNA: TGCGCCAGCAGCCGTTCATACAGGGGATTGAGCAATCAGCCCCAGCATTTT.

This CDR3 is CASSVSRDRGAFF. CDR3 DNA: TGTGCCAGCAGCGTTTCTAGGGACAGGGGGGCTTTCTTT. The V and J genes are TRBV3-1 (or the pseudogene TRBV3-2) and TRBJ1-1; TRBD1 matches 11 bases. V was pared by 5 bases and J by 11 bases, with 7 bases of the junction left unmatched. Germline values: CDR1 LGHDT, CDR2 YNNKEL (reference sequence). The CDR3 length is 13 residues.

The V gene is TRBV4-2, the J gene TRBJ1-5; D not certain. The V gene lost 1 base and the J gene lost 8 bases, with 12 bases spanning the gap. CDR3 size: 14 residues. Per germline, CDR1 LGHNA and CDR2 YNFKEQ. For the CDR3, the DNA is TGTGCCAGCAGCCAAGTTTCCAACGAGGAGCCCCAGCATTTT. It translates to CASSQVSNEEPQHF.

CDR3 loop: CASSLDPPGNTIYF. CDR3 DNA: TGTGCCAGCAGCTTAGATCCTCCTGGAAACACCATATATTTT. V and J are TRBV7-2 and TRBJ1-3; no clear D. The length of the CDR3 is 14 residues. Trimming took 1 base from V and 2 from J, leaving 6 bases between them. Germline-derived CDR1 and CDR2 are SGHTA and FQGNSA.

CDR3 in amino acids: CASSQDLGLSYEQYF. CDR3 bases: TGCGCCAGCAGCCAAGATCTTGGACTTTCCTACGAGCAGTACTTC. The rearrangement uses TRBV4-3 and TRBJ2-7, with D possibly matching TRBD2 (5 bases). The CDR3 consists of 15 residues. CDR1 and CDR2 (germline): LGHNA, YSLEER. Trimming took 0 bases from V and 1 from J, leaving 10 bases between them.

The chain joins TRBV3-1 (or the pseudogene TRBV3-2) to TRBJ1-2; 8 bases match TRBD1. Germline V gives CDR1 LGHDT, CDR2 YNNKEL (reference sequence). The CDR3 has 17 amino acids. The junction had 11 bases not matched to a gene; V was cut back by 1 base and J by 4 bases. CDR3 in DNA: TGTGCCAGCAGCCAAGCCCCACCCGGGACAGGCGTCTATGGCTACACCTTC. It yields the protein CASSQAPPGTGVYGYTF.

V gene TRBV6-4 combines with J gene TRBJ1-5; TRBD1 matches at 9 bases. Trimming removed 3 bases from V and 0 bases from J; junction bases left unmatched: 6. Germline CDR1 is MRHNA and CDR2 is SNTAGT. The length of the CDR3 is 17 residues. The CDR3 bases are TGTGCCAGCAGTGAAGGGGGGACAGGGTCTAGCAATCAGCCCCAGCATTTT. It codes for CASSEGGTGSSNQPQHF.

The V call is TRBV30, the J call TRBJ1-1; a weak D match, TRBD1 (5 bases). The V and J ends lost 5 bases and 8 bases respectively, with 9 bases between them. The CDR3 has 10 amino acids. Germline V CDR1 and CDR2: GTSNPN, SVGIG (reference sequence). In nucleotides, the CDR3 is TGTGCCTGGGACAGAATAGAAGCTTTCTTT. It codes for CAWDRIEAFF.

The V call is TRBV6-1, the J call TRBJ1-2; D is unresolved. Between the trimmed V and J ends, which lost 3 bases and 2 bases, there was a span of 10 bases. The V gene's germline CDR1 is MNHNS and CDR2 SASEGT. This CDR3 contains 14 residues. CDR3: CASSDRVYNYGYTF. CDR3 sequence (DNA): TGTGCCAGCAGTGATCGGGTCTACAACTATGGCTACACCTTC.

Only a few counts were recorded for this clone. This chain joins TRBV7-8 and TRBJ2-5, with 11 bases lining up with TRBD2. CDR3 length equals 15 residues. V was clipped by 6 bases and J by 2 bases; unmatched bases: 5. In germline, CDR1 is SGHVS, CDR2 FQNEAQ. CDR3 nucleotides: TGTGCCAGCAGTTCAGGACTAGCGGGTCAAGAGACCCAGTACTTC. Amino acids: CASSSGLAGQETQYF.

This clone was seen only a few times. The rearrangement joins TRBV27 to TRBJ1-6; D is ambiguous. Trimming shortened V by 3 bases and J by 7 bases, and 16 bases separated the two germline ends. CDR3 length: 16 residues. Germline V gene data show CDR1 as MNHEY and CDR2 as SMNVEV (reference sequence). CDR3 sequence: CASSFARGSFNSPLHF. The CDR3 nucleotides are TGTGCCAGCAGTTTTGCGCGGGGATCGTTCAATTCACCCCTCCACTTT.

V is TRBV19 and J is TRBJ1-5; D is uncertain. The CDR3 is 15 amino acids. CDR1 is LNHDA and CDR2 is SQIVND in the germline V gene (reference sequence). V lost 5 bases and J lost 1, with 12 bases in between. Written as DNA, the CDR3 is TGTGCCAGTAGTGCAATGGGAGTCAGCAATCAGCCCCAGCATTTT. Translating gives CASSAMGVSNQPQHF.

This chain uses TRBV19 with TRBJ1-1; D remains unclear. Germline loops: CDR1 LNHDA, CDR2 SQIVND (reference sequence). The CDR3 consists of 9 residues. With 7 bases removed from V and 6 bases from J, the gap between germline ends came to 3 bases. The CDR3 DNA sequence: TGTGCCAGTACCTCTGAAGCTTTCTTT. Translating it yields CASTSEAFF.

This sequence joins TRBV2 and TRBJ1-1; D not certain. Trimming pared 8 bases from V and 3 bases from J, leaving 16 bases between. Germline CDR1 is SNHLY and CDR2 is FYNNEI. This CDR3 contains 14 residues. DNA for the CDR3: TGTGCCAGCTCACCCCGGTGGAGGGACACTGAAGCTTTCTTT. It is translated as CASSPRWRDTEAFF.

The J gene is TRBJ2-1, the V gene TRBV7-9; no clear D. Trimming shortened V by 5 bases and J by 3 bases, and 14 bases separated the two germline ends. CDR1 is SEHNR, CDR2 FQNEAQ, per germline (reference sequence). This CDR3 is built from 15 residues. Here the CDR3 reads CASSPTESRYNEQFF. The DNA of the CDR3 is TGTGCCAGCAGCCCCACAGAGAGTCGCTACAATGAGCAGTTCTTC. Together with reference TRBV7-9 and TRBJ2-1, the CDR3 gives the full variable domain: DTGVSQNPRHKITKRGQNVTFRCDPISEHNRLYWYRQTLGQGPEFLTYFQNEAQLEKSRLLSDRFSAERPKGSFSTLEIQRTEQGDSAMYLCASSPTESRYNEQFFGPGTRLTVL.

This rearrangement joins TRBV9 to TRBJ1-2; D call uncertain. V was pared by 0 bases and J by 1 base, with 7 bases between. Germline V gives CDR1 SGDLS, CDR2 YYNGEE. The CDR3 is made up of 14 amino acids. The CDR3, as DNA: TGTGCCAGCAGCGTAGGGGCGAGTAACTATGGCTACACCTTC. It yields the protein CASSVGASNYGYTF.

This clone was recorded only once. This chain connects TRBV4-1 to TRBJ1-1; a weak D match, TRBD1 (6 bases). This CDR3 has 16 amino acids. Germline lookup yields CDR1 MGHRA and CDR2 YSYEKL. V lost 4 bases, J lost 1 base, and 16 bases lay in between. CDR3 in DNA: TGCGCCAGCAGCCGGATGGGGGGGACAAAGAACACTGAAGCTTTCTTT. Translating gives CASSRMGGTKNTEAFF.

The chain has TRBV18 and TRBJ2-3; TRBD1 might be the D (7 bases). Per the germline V gene, CDR1 is KGHSH and CDR2 is LQKENI. With 3 bases removed from V and 3 bases from J, the gap between germline ends came to 13 bases. CDR3 size: 15 residues. The CDR3 DNA follows: TGTGCCAGCTCACCGCGGAGGGGGCGAACAGATACGCAGTATTTT. Protein: CASSPRRGRTDTQYF.